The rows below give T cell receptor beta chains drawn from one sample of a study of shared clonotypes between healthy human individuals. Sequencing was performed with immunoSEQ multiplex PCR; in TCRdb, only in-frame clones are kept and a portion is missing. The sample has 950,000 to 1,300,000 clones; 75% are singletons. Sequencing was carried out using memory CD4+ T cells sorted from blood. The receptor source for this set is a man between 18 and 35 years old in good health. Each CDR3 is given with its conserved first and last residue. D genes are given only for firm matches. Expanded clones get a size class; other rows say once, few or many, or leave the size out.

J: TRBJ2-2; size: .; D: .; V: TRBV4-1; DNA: TGCGCCAGCAGCCTAAACAGACCAGACACCGGGGAGCTGTTTTTT; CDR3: CASSLNRPDTGELFF
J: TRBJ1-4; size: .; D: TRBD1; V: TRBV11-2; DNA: TGTGCCAGCAGCCTACAGGGACAGAGTAATGAAAAACTGTTTTTT; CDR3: CASSLQGQSNEKLFF
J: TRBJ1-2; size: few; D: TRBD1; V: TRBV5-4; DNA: TGTGCCAGCAGCTTCTCGGACAGGCCTTATGGCTACACCTTC; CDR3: CASSFSDRPYGYTF
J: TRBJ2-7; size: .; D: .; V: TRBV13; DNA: TGTGCCAGCAGCTTAGGGCTCCGAGACAGAACCTACGAGCAGTACTTC; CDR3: CASSLGLRDRTYEQYF
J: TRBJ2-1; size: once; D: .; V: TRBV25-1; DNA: TGTGCCGCAAGAGGGAACACCAACAATGAGCAGTTCTTC; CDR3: CAARGNTNNEQFF
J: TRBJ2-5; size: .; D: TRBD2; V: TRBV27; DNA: TGTGCCAGCAGGAGACTAGCGGGCGTTCAAGAGACCCAGTACTTC; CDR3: CASRRLAGVQETQYF
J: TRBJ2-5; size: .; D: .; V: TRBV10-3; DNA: TGTGCCATCAGCCGGACACTCGATCAAGGGGAGACCCAGTACTTC; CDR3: CAISRTLDQGETQYF
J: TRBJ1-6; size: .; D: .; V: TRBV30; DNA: TGTGCCTTCACATCCTGGCAAGGAGATAATTCACCCCTCCACTTT; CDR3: CAFTSWQGDNSPLHF
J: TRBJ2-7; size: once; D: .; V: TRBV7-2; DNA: TGTGCCAGCAGCTTAGAGAGAGACCCTACCTACGAGCAGTACTTC; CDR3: CASSLERDPTYEQYF
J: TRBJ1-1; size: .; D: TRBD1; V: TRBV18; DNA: TGTGCCAGCTCAGCCGAGCACAGGGGAGCTGAAGCTTTCTTT; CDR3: CASSAEHRGAEAFF
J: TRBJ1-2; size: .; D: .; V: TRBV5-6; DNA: TGTGCCAGCAGCTTGGAAAGACTGCCGGTGGGCTACACCTTC; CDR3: CASSLERLPVGYTF
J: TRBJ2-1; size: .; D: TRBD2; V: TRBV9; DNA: TGTGCCAGCAGCGCCTTAGCGGGGGGGTCCTACAATGAGCAGTTCTTC; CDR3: CASSALAGGSYNEQFF
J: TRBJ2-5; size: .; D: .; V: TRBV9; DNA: TGTGCCAGCAGCGTAGCGGACCAAGAGACCCAGTACTTC; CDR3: CASSVADQETQYF
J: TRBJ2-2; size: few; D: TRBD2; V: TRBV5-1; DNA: TGCGCCAGCAGCTTGAGTAGCGGGGGAGTCAGGGAGCTGTTTTTT; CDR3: CASSLSSGGVRELFF
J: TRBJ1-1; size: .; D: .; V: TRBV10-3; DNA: TGTGCCATCGGTTTAGGGAACACTGAAGCTTTCTTT; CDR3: CAIGLGNTEAFF
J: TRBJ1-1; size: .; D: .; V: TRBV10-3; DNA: TGTGCCATCAGTCCCGGTCTGGCCACTGAAGCTTTCTTT; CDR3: CAISPGLATEAFF
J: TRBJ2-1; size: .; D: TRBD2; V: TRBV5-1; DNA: TGCGCCAGCAGCTTGGAAAGCGGGAGGGGGTACAATGAGCAGTTCTTC; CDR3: CASSLESGRGYNEQFF
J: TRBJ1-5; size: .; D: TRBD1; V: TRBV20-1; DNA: TGCAGTGCTAGCCAGGGGGAGCCCCAGCATTTT; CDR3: CSASQGEPQHF
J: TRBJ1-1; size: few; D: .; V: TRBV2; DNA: TGTGCCAGCAGCCAGGGTCTGAACACTGAAGCTTTCTTT; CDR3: CASSQGLNTEAFF